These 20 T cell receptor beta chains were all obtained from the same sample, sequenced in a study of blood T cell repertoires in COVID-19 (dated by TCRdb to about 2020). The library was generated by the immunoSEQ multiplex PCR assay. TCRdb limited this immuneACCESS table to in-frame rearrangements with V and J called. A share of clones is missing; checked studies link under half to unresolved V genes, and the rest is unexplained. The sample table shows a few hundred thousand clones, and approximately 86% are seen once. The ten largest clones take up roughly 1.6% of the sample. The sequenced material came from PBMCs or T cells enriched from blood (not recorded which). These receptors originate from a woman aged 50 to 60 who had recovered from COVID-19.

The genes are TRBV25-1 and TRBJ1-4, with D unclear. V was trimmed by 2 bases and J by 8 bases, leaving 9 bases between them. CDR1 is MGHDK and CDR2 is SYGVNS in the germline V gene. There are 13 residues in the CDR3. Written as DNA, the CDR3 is TGTGCCAGCAGTGAACAGAAGCGGGAAAAACTGTTTTTT. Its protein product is CASSEQKREKLFF.

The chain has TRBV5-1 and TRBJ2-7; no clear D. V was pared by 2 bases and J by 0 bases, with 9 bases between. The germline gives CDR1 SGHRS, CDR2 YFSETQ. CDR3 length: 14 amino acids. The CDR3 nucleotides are TGCGCCAGCAGCTTAAGCGTACTCTCCTACGAGCAGTACTTC. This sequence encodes CASSLSVLSYEQYF.

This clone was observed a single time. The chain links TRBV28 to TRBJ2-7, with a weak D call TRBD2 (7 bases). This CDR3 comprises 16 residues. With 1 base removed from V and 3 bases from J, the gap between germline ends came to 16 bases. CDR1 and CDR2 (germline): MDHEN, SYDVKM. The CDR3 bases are TGTGCCAGCAGTTTATTGGGGGGGCAGTCTAGCTACGAGCAGTACTTC. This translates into CASSLLGGQSSYEQYF.

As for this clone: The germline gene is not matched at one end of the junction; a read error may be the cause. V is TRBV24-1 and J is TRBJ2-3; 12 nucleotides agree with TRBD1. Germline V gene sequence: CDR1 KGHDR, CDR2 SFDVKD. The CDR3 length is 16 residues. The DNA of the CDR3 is TGTGCCACCAGTGGTTTGGGGACAGGGGGCAAGGATACGCAGTATTTT. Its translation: CATSGLGTGGKDTQYF.

DNA of the CDR3: TGTGCCAGCAGAATCTCGGGTGGTGGCTACACCTTC. It is translated as CASRISGGGYTF. The V gene is TRBV28, the J gene TRBJ1-2, with unresolved D. Per germline, CDR1 MDHEN and CDR2 SYDVKM. Between the trimmed V and J ends, which lost 6 bases and 7 bases, there was a span of 12 bases. The CDR3 runs 12 residues.

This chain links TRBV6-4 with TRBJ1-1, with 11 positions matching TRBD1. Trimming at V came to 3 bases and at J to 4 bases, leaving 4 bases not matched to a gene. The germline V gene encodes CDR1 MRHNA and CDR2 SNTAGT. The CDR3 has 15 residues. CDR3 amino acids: CASSEGTGGSTEAFF. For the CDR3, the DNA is TGTGCCAGCAGTGAAGGGACAGGGGGTAGCACTGAAGCTTTCTTT.

CDR3 DNA: TGTGCCAGCAGACTCACAGGGACCTCCCAGCCCCAGCATTTT. Its protein product is CASRLTGTSQPQHF. This chain uses TRBV28 with TRBJ1-5; a weak D match, TRBD1 (6 bases). Germline CDR1 MDHEN, CDR2 SYDVKM. The CDR3 length is 14 residues. Trimming took off 6 bases at V and 7 bases at J, with 16 bases between the two ends.

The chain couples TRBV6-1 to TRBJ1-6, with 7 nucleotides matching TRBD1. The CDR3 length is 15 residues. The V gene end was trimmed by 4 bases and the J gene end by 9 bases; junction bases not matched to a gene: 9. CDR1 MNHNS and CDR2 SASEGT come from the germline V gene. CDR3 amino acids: CASSVPGTVSSPLHF. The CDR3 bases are TGTGCCAGCAGTGTCCCCGGGACAGTGAGTTCACCCCTCCACTTT.

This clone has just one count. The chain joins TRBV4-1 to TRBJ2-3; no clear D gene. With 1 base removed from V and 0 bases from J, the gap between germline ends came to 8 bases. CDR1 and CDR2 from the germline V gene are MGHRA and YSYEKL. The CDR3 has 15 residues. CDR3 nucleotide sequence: TGCGCCAGCAGCCAAGGAAGAACTAGCACAGATACGCAGTATTTT. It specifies CASSQGRTSTDTQYF.

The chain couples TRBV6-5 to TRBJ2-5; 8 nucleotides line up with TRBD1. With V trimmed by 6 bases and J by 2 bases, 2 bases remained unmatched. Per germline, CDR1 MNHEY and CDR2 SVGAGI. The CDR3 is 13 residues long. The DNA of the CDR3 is TGTGCCAGCAGGAGACAGGGGCAAGAGACCCAGTACTTC. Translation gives CASRRQGQETQYF.

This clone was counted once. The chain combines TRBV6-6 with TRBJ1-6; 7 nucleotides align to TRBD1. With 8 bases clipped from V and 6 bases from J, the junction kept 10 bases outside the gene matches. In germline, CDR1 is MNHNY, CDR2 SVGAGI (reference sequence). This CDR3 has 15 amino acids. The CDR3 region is CASAGTDPSNSPLHF. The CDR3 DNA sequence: TGTGCCAGCGCCGGGACAGACCCCTCTAATTCACCCCTCCACTTT.

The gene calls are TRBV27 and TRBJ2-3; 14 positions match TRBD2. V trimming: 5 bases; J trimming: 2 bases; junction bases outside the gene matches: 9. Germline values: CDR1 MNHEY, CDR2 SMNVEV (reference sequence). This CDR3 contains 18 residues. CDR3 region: CASSPPGLAGVNTDTQYF. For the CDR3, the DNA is TGTGCCAGCAGTCCTCCGGGACTAGCGGGAGTAAACACAGATACGCAGTATTTT.

As DNA, the CDR3 is TGTGCCTGGAGTGTCCCTTTGGCAGCTTTCTTT. Translation: CAWSVPLAAFF. The rearrangement links TRBV30 to TRBJ1-1; D gene unclear. The V and J ends lost 0 bases and 10 bases respectively, with 9 bases between them. The germline CDR1 and CDR2 sequences are GTSNPN and SVGIG (reference sequence). CDR3 length: 11 amino acids.

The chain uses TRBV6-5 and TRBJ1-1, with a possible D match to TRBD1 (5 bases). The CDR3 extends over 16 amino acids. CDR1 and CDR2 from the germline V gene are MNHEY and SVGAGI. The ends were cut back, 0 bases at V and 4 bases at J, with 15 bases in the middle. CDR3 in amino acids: CASSYSPMGGITEAFF. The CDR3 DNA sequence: TGTGCCAGCAGTTACTCCCCTATGGGGGGTATCACTGAAGCTTTCTTT.

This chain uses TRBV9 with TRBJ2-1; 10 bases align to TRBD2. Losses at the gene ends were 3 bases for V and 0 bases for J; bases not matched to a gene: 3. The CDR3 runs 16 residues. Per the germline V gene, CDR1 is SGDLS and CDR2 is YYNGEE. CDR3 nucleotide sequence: TGTGCCAGCAGCGCCAGGACTAGCGGCTCCTACAATGAGCAGTTCTTC. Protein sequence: CASSARTSGSYNEQFF.

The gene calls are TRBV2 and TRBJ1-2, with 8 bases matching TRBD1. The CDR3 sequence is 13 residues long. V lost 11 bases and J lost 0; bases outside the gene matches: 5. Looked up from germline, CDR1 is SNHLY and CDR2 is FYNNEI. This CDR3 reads CAGSGGANYGYTF. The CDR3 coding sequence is TGTGCCGGATCAGGGGGCGCTAACTATGGCTACACCTTC. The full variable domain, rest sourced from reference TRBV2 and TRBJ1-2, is EPEVTQTPSHQVTQMGQEVILRCVPISNHLYFYWYRQILGQKVEFLVSFYNNEISEKSEIFDDQFSVERPDGSNFTLKIRSTKLEDSAMYFCAGSGGANYGYTFGSGTRLTVV.

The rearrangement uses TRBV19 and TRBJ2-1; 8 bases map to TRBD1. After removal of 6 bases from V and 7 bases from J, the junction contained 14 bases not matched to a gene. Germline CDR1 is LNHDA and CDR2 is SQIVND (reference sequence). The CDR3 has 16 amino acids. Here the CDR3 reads CASSKLPGQGRNEQFF. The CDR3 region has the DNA TGTGCCAGTAGCAAACTCCCCGGACAGGGTAGAAATGAGCAGTTCTTC.

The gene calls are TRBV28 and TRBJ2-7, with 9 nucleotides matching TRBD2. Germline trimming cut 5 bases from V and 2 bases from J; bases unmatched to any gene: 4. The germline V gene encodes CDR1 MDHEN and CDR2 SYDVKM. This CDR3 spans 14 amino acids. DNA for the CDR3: TGTGCCAGCAGTGGACTAGCGACAGCCTACGAGCAGTACTTC. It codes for CASSGLATAYEQYF.

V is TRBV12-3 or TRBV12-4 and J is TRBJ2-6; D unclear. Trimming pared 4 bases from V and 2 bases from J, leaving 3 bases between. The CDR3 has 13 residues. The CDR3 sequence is CASSSTGANVLTF. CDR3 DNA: TGTGCCAGCAGTTCCACTGGGGCCAACGTCCTGACTTTC.

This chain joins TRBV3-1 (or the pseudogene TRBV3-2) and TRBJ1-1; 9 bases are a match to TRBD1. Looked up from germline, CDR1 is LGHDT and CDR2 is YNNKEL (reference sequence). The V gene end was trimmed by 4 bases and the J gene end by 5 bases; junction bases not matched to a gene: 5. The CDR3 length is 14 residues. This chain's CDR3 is CASSRGQGWTEAFF. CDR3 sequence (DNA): TGTGCCAGCAGCCGAGGACAGGGGTGGACTGAAGCTTTCTTT.